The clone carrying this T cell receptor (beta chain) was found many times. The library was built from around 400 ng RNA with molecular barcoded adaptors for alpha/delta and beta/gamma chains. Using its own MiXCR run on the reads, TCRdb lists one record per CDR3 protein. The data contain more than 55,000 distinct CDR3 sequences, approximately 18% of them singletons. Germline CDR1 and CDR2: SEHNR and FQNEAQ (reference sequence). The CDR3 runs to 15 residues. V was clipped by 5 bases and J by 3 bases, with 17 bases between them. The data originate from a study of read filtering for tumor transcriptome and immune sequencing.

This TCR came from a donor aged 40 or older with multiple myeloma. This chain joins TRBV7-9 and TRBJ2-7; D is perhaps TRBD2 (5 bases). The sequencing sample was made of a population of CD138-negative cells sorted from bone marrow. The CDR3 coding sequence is TGTGCCAGCAGCGCCGGCTGGGAGTCGAACTACGAGCAGTACTTC. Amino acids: CASSAGWESNYEQYF.